This TCR beta chain came from a study of blood T cell repertoires in COVID-19. Study summary: Acute and convalescent COVID-19 samples came from the United States, Italy and Spain.

One Seattle source followed patients from active infection through their disease course. Per the original data handling: Researchers report that nucleated cell counts were estimated from reference gene primer amplification. Data came from immunoSEQ multiplex PCR; TCRdb stores just in-frame clones and leaves some out. The V and J calls and the clone size are those of that table, but D and trimming were determined from the DNA. The sample holds roughly 380,000 clones; around 89% are singletons and the top ten take roughly 1.6%. This CDR3 region has 19 residues. V shed 0 bases, J shed 7 bases, and the junction held 13 bases outside the gene matches. The germline CDR1 and CDR2 sequences are SGHKS and YYEKEE (reference sequence).

Sequencing was carried out using peripheral blood. The gene calls are TRBV5-5 and TRBJ2-2, with TRBD2 matching 12 bases. This clonotype was obtained from a woman between 40 and 55 years old with COVID-19, enrolled during active disease. CDR3 loop: CASSLGPGLAGRADGELFF. CDR3 nucleotides: TGTGCCAGCAGCTTGGGACCCGGACTAGCGGGGCGAGCAGACGGGGAGCTGTTTTTT.